The 29 T cell receptor beta chains presented below share a single source sample, sequenced in a study of CD8+CD57+ T cells in acquired aplastic anemia. Genomic DNA provided the template from which TCR beta VDJ and CDR3 profiles were obtained. TCRdb redid the calling of the reads with MiXCR, one entry per CDR3 protein. Here the sample spans fewer than 200,000 distinct CDR3 sequences, roughly 63% being singletons. The sample consisted of sorted CD4+, CD8+, or CD8+CD57+ T cells (not recorded which) from PBMCs. The receptors shown here come from a human donor in good health.

In this sample, this clonotype turned up a few times. A read error is possible here, since a much larger clone lies one base away. No conserved phenylalanine or tryptophan ends this CDR3, so it is likely a read error. V usage is TRBV6-1 and J usage is TRBJ2-5; D possibly corresponds to TRBD2 (6 bases). There are 14 residues in the CDR3. CDR1 MNHNS and CDR2 SASEGT come from the germline V gene. V lost 5 bases and J 3 bases, leaving 13 bases between the germline ends. The CDR3 protein is CASSWGWGEETQYS. The CDR3 nucleotides are TGTGCCAGCAGTTGGGGGTGGGGGGAAGAGACCCAGTACTCC.

V is TRBV29-1 and J is TRBJ2-6, with no clear D. Germline CDR1 reads SQVTM; CDR2 reads ANQGSEA. The CDR3 runs 13 residues. Trimming removed 4 bases from V and 0 bases from J, with 4 bases in between. The CDR3 is CSVGFSGANVLTF. The CDR3 DNA sequence: TGCAGCGTTGGGTTCTCTGGGGCCAACGTCCTGACTTTC. The full variable domain, completed using reference TRBV29-1 and TRBJ2-6, is SAVISQKPSRDICQRGTSLTIQCQVDSQVTMMFWYRQQPGQSLTLIATANQGSEATYESGFVIDKFPISRPNLTFSTLTVSNMSPEDSSIYLCSVGFSGANVLTFGAGSRLTVL.

This sequence joins TRBV20-1 and TRBJ1-1; TRBD1 aligns across 12 bases. V lost 4 bases and J lost 4; bases outside the gene matches: 10. The germline CDR1 and CDR2 sequences are DFQATT and SNEGSKA (reference sequence). This CDR3 contains 16 residues. The DNA of the CDR3 is TGCAGTGCTACCGGGACAGGGGGCTTCCGAGGCACTGAAGCTTTCTTT. Its protein is CSATGTGGFRGTEAFF.

This clonotype was observed at least ten times. The V call is TRBV5-4, the J call TRBJ1-1, with 10 bases that match TRBD1. Per germline, CDR1 SGHNT and CDR2 YYREEE (reference sequence). CDR3 length: 15 residues. The trim removed 6 bases at V and 4 bases at J, leaving 9 bases unmatched. The CDR3 DNA is TGTGCCAGCACCGAACTAAGGACAGGGGGCACTGAAGCTTTCTTT. Translation: CASTELRTGGTEAFF.

V gene TRBV16 combines with J gene TRBJ2-1; D is perhaps TRBD2 (5 bases). The germline V gene has CDR1 KGHSY and CDR2 FQNENV. This CDR3 comprises 16 residues. Trimming removed 4 bases from V and 0 bases from J, with 13 bases in between. This CDR3 is CASSPLVTNSYNEQFF. The DNA of the CDR3 is TGTGCCAGCAGCCCCTTAGTGACTAACTCCTACAATGAGCAGTTCTTC. Full variable domain (rest looked up from reference TRBV16 and TRBJ2-1): GEEVAQTPKHLVRGEGQKAKLYCAPIKGHSYVFWYQQVLKNEFKFLISFQNENVFDETGMPKERFSAKCLPNSPCSLEIQATKLEDSAVYFCASSPLVTNSYNEQFFGPGTRLTVL.

At least ten counts were recorded for this clonotype. This chain links TRBV19 with TRBJ2-7; D is unresolved. The CDR3 covers 14 residues. The germline V gene has CDR1 LNHDA and CDR2 SQIVND (reference sequence). The V end lost 5 bases, the J end lost 2 bases, and 13 bases lay between the germline ends. The CDR3 DNA sequence: TGTGCCAGTAGTCCCGGGCTCCATACCTACGAGCAGTACTTC. Residues: CASSPGLHTYEQYF.

Note on this clonotype: The CDR3 does not end in the conserved phenylalanine or tryptophan, so this is likely a read error. The J gene is TRBJ2-7, the V gene TRBV25-1; D unresolved. Trimming stripped 6 bases from V and 6 bases from J, with 12 bases between. Germline loops: CDR1 MGHDK, CDR2 SYGVNS. The CDR3 spans 12 residues. The CDR3 protein is CASSGRLFEQYL. The CDR3 DNA sequence: TGTGCCAGCAGCGGACGTTTGTTCGAGCAGTACCTC.

In this sample, this clonotype turned up many times. CDR3 amino acids: CASSYSFHFRIPPETQYF. For the CDR3, the DNA is TGTGCCAGCAGTTACTCATTCCATTTTAGGATACCCCCGGAGACCCAGTACTTC. The genes are TRBV6-5 and TRBJ2-5; D is unclear. V was trimmed by 0 bases and J by 5 bases, leaving 22 bases between them. The germline gives CDR1 MNHEY, CDR2 SVGAGI. The CDR3 totals 18 residues.

This clonotype has a handful of counts. This rearrangement joins TRBV11-2 to TRBJ2-3, with D perhaps matching TRBD1 (5 bases). Germline CDR1 and CDR2: SGHAT and FQNNGV. This CDR3 region has 15 residues. V lost 7 bases and J 0 bases, leaving 14 bases between the germline ends. CDR3 sequence reads: CASTLGRLSTDTQYF. In DNA, the CDR3 is TGTGCCAGCACATTGGGGCGGCTGAGCACAGATACGCAGTATTTT. Drawing the rest from reference TRBV11-2 and TRBJ2-3, the complete variable domain is EAGVAQSPRYKIIEKRQSVAFWCNPISGHATLYWYQQILGQGPKLLIQFQNNGVVDDSQLPKDRFSAERLKGVDSTLKIQPAKLEDSAVYLCASTLGRLSTDTQYFGPGTRLTVL.

This clonotype was counted only a few times. The V gene is TRBV27, the J gene TRBJ2-7, with TRBD1 as a possible D gene (5 bases). Germline assignment: CDR1 MNHEY and CDR2 SMNVEV (reference sequence). CDR3 length: 15 amino acids. V lost 6 bases, J lost 5 bases, and 20 bases lay in between. The CDR3 sequence: CASRLSQGGVHEQYF. DNA of the CDR3: TGTGCCAGCAGACTATCGCAGGGTGGTGTCCACGAGCAGTACTTC.

V and J are TRBV5-1 and TRBJ1-1; D is uncertain. This CDR3 is built from 13 residues. V gave up 6 bases and J gave up 5 bases, with 14 bases separating them. Germline loops: CDR1 SGHRS, CDR2 YFSETQ. In DNA, the CDR3 is TGCGCCAGCAACGTAGGGTATGGAACTGAAGCTTTCTTT. It codes for CASNVGYGTEAFF.

This clonotype came up many times. This chain links TRBV2 with TRBJ2-2, with TRBD1 as a possible D gene (6 bases). The V end lost 3 bases, the J end lost 3 bases, and 17 bases lay between the germline ends. This CDR3 is 17 amino acids long. Germline-derived CDR1 and CDR2 are SNHLY and FYNNEI. CDR3 coding DNA: TGTGCCAGCAGTGACATACTCAGGGGCGGGTACACCGGGGAGCTGTTTTTT. This encodes CASSDILRGGYTGELFF. Complete variable domain (other parts from reference TRBV2 and TRBJ2-2): EPEVTQTPSHQVTQMGQEVILRCVPISNHLYFYWYRQILGQKVEFLVSFYNNEISEKSEIFDDQFSVERPDGSNFTLKIRSTKLEDSAMYFCASSDILRGGYTGELFFGEGSRLTVL.

Concerning this clonotype itself: A read error may produce the germline difference seen at one junction end. The rearrangement joins TRBV12-3 or TRBV12-4 to TRBJ1-6, with 8 positions matching TRBD1. CDR3 length equals 16 residues. CDR3 bases: TGTGCCAGCAGCTTAGACGGGACAGGAAATTTTTCACCCCTCCACTTT. The encoded protein is CASSLDGTGNFSPLHF.

This clonotype was found a few times. The chain is built from TRBV24-1 and TRBJ1-5; 10 bases map to TRBD1. The germline V gene has CDR1 KGHDR and CDR2 SFDVKD. V was pared by 6 bases and J by 3 bases, with 4 bases of the junction left unmatched. CDR3 length: 15 amino acids. CDR3 in amino acids: CATSKGQGINQPQHF. As DNA, the CDR3 is TGTGCCACCAGTAAGGGACAGGGGATCAATCAGCCCCAGCATTTT.

The rearrangement uses TRBV7-9 and TRBJ2-7; unclear D gene. Germline values: CDR1 SEHNR, CDR2 FQNEAQ (reference sequence). This CDR3 has 13 amino acids. V lost 1 base to trimming and J lost 5 bases, with 9 bases between them. This chain's CDR3 is CASSLVGHNEQYF. CDR3 DNA sequence: TGTGCCAGCAGCTTAGTCGGTCACAACGAGCAGTACTTC.

This clonotype was detected many times. V and J are TRBV6-1 and TRBJ2-2, with 8 bases fitting TRBD1. CDR1 and CDR2 from the germline V gene are MNHNS and SASEGT. The junction had 11 bases not matched to a gene; V was cut back by 7 bases and J by 1 base. This CDR3 is 17 amino acids long. CDR3 DNA sequence: TGTGCCAGCACTCAACTCCGGGACAGGAGGAACACCGGGGAGCTGTTTTTT. Translated, it gives CASTQLRDRRNTGELFF.

J is TRBJ2-2 and V is TRBV27; TRBD2 agrees at 10 bases. The CDR3 is 15 residues long. Germline CDR1 MNHEY, CDR2 SMNVEV (reference sequence). V gave up 5 bases and J gave up 3 bases; unmatched junction bases: 3. The CDR3 coding sequence is TGTGCCAGCAGTGAACTAGCGGGGCACACCGGGGAGCTGTTTTTT. This codes for CASSELAGHTGELFF.

The V and J genes are TRBV20-1 and TRBJ1-1; tentatively, D is TRBD1 (5 bases). The CDR3 sequence is 12 residues long. Germline V gene data show CDR1 as DFQATT and CDR2 as SNEGSKA (reference sequence). Trimming pared 4 bases from V and 4 bases from J, leaving 10 bases between. This CDR3 is CSAKEGSTEAFF. The CDR3 DNA sequence: TGCAGTGCTAAGGAGGGGAGCACTGAAGCTTTCTTT.

The chain couples TRBV6-4 to TRBJ2-1; TRBD2 matches at 7 bases. With V trimmed by 6 bases and J by 8 bases, 13 bases remained unmatched. Germline CDR1 is MRHNA and CDR2 is SNTAGT. The CDR3 covers 15 residues. The CDR3 sequence: CASRGEAGKADEQFF. The CDR3 DNA reads as TGTGCCAGCAGGGGGGAAGCGGGAAAGGCGGATGAGCAGTTCTTC.

Comments on this clonotype: At one of its ends the junction is not consistent with the germline gene, which may arise from a read error. The V and J genes are TRBV5-1 and TRBJ2-3, with 7 bases lining up with TRBD2. The CDR3 is made up of 17 amino acids. Germline lookup yields CDR1 SGHRS and CDR2 YFSETQ. The CDR3 is CASSLERAGVSTDTQYF. CDR3 in DNA: TGCGCCAGCAGTTTGGAGAGGGCGGGAGTGAGCACAGATACGCAGTATTTT.

About this clonotype itself: A much larger clone differs from this one at a single base, so this may be a read error. The chain has TRBV5-6 and TRBJ2-7; tentatively, D is TRBD1 (5 bases). CDR1 is SGHDT, CDR2 YYEEEE, per germline. V lost 4 bases, J lost 2 bases, and 19 bases lay in between. This CDR3 contains 16 residues. The CDR3 nucleotides are TGTGCCAGCAGCCAAAGGTACGGAGCAGGGCCCTACGAGCAGTACTTC. As protein: CASSQRYGAGPYEQYF.

The CDR3 loop is CASSLEGGQYF. The CDR3 DNA is TGTGCCAGCAGTTTAGAGGGCGGGCAGTACTTC. The chain employs TRBV28 and TRBJ2-7, with D perhaps TRBD2 (5 bases). The length of the CDR3 is 11 residues. In germline, CDR1 is MDHEN, CDR2 SYDVKM. The ends were cut back, 2 bases at V and 9 bases at J, with 8 bases in the middle.

This clonotype appeared many times. The rearrangement links TRBV5-1 to TRBJ2-7, with 8 bases aligning to TRBD2. There are 15 residues in the CDR3. Germline values: CDR1 SGHRS, CDR2 YFSETQ. V was clipped by 0 bases and J by 3 bases; unmatched bases: 5. CDR3 sequence (DNA): TGCGCCAGCAGCTTGGCTGGGACTAGAATCTACGAGCAGTACTTC. The encoded protein is CASSLAGTRIYEQYF.

The genes are TRBV7-6 and TRBJ1-6; tentatively, D is TRBD1 (6 bases). The CDR3 is 16 residues long. The germline V gene has CDR1 SGHVS and CDR2 FNYEAQ. Trimming took off 5 bases at V and 6 bases at J, with 17 bases between the two ends. The CDR3 nucleotides are TGTGCCAGCAGCCCACAAGGGGGGCTATCTAATTCACCCCTCCACTTT. It is translated as CASSPQGGLSNSPLHF.

The chain couples TRBV7-2 to TRBJ2-3, with a weak D call TRBD2 (6 bases). Germline values: CDR1 SGHTA, CDR2 FQGNSA. CDR3 length: 14 amino acids. Between the trimmed V and J ends, which lost 8 bases and 4 bases, there was a span of 16 bases. The CDR3, as DNA: TGTGCCAGCGGGAACCTCCGGGGGTCAGATACGCAGTATTTT. Protein sequence: CASGNLRGSDTQYF.

This chain's CDR3 is CASSPQQRGYGYTF. CDR3 coding DNA: TGTGCCAGCAGCCCCCAACAGCGTGGCTATGGCTACACCTTC. The chain has TRBV11-2 and TRBJ1-2; D gene uncertain. V lost 5 bases and J lost 4, with 14 bases in between. The CDR3 loop spans 14 amino acids. The germline V gene has CDR1 SGHAT and CDR2 FQNNGV.

The chain has TRBV5-4 and TRBJ2-7; 7 bases line up with TRBD1. Germline values: CDR1 SGHNT, CDR2 YYREEE (reference sequence). The CDR3 has 14 amino acids. Trimming removed 2 bases from V and 6 bases from J; junction bases left unmatched: 8. The DNA for the CDR3 is TGTGCCAGCAGCTTACCTGGGACAGACGGCGAGCAGTACTTC. This gives the protein CASSLPGTDGEQYF.

In its sample, this clonotype was seen many times. V usage is TRBV10-3 and J usage is TRBJ2-7; 7 nucleotides match TRBD1. V lost 3 bases, J lost 5 bases, and 10 bases stayed unmatched. Germline lookup yields CDR1 ENHRY and CDR2 SYGVKD. The CDR3 covers 15 residues. CDR3 nucleotide sequence: TGTGCCATCAGTGAAGACAGGGCGATTATCAACGAGCAGTACTTC. Encoded protein: CAISEDRAIINEQYF.

A few counts support this clonotype. This chain uses TRBV29-1 with TRBJ2-3; no reliable D call. Trimming removed 7 bases at V and 2 bases at J, with 10 bases between. This CDR3 is 12 amino acids long. Germline-derived CDR1 and CDR2 are SQVTM and ANQGSEA. The CDR3 protein is CSGCGITDTQYF. The CDR3 DNA sequence: TGCAGCGGTTGCGGCATCACAGATACGCAGTATTTT.